This is a list of T cell receptor beta chains from one sample in a study of T cells in Graves' hyperthyroidism and ophthalmopathy. TCRdb reanalysed the multiplex PCR reads using MiXCR and keeps one entry per CDR3 protein. The profile shows about 580,000 distinct CDR3 sequences, roughly 46% of them singletons. The sequenced material came from peripheral blood or thyroid tissue (not recorded which). The receptors shown here come from a woman aged 18-29 years with Graves' hyperthyroidism. Each CDR3 is given without its conserved first and last residue.

TRBJ2-1 15 TRBV24-1 ATSDRTSGSSYNEQF
TRBJ1-1 15 TRBV7-9 ASSPRTRTAENTEAF
TRBJ1-6 13 TRBV5-5 ASSLGGGYNSPLH
TRBJ2-5 13 TRBV7-9 ASSLVLRLQETQY
TRBJ1-5 15 TRBV4-1 ASSQVGRTASNQPQH
TRBJ1-3 11 TRBV14 ASSQEGNYTIY
TRBJ1-2 12 TRBV10-3 AITWGQGNYGYT
TRBJ2-1 15 TRBV15 ATSRDQAGTVYNEQF
TRBJ1-2 13 TRBV5-4 ATSPSYSLGYGYT
TRBJ1-4 9 TRBV25-1 ASTGGEKLF
TRBJ1-4 12 TRBV20-1 SARDPGGFEKLF
TRBJ2-3 12 TRBV29-1 SVNPGLRTDTQY
TRBJ1-1 12 TRBV29-1 SLVKGSMNTEAF
TRBJ2-6 9 TRBV12-3/TRBV12-4 ASSFETGLT
TRBJ1-2 11 TRBV27 ASSFRTGGGYT
TRBJ1-1 11 TRBV10-2 ATTGRQTTEAF
TRBJ1-4 11 TRBV29-1 SVGRQGEEKLF
TRBJ1-2 11 TRBV20-1 SARTGGGYGYT
TRBJ1-2 11 TRBV20-1 SARDMRQERYT
TRBJ1-2 12 TRBV24-1 ATSDLGQEYGYT
TRBJ2-5 10 TRBV20-1 SAQLAGETQY
TRBJ1-2 16 TRBV20-1 SARDLWTPGKGTYGYT
TRBJ2-5 13 TRBV6-5 ASSYKQGRQETQY
TRBJ2-7 11 TRBV7-9 ASSSGQGGEQY
TRBJ1-6 12 TRBV2 ASSLGTTNSPLH
TRBJ2-5 12 TRBV7-9 ASSLAGVRETQY
TRBJ2-5 12 TRBV2 ASSDDRGLETQY
TRBJ2-7 13 TRBV2 ASSGASGRALEQY
TRBJ2-6 13 TRBV6-2/TRBV6-3 ASNVQGRWSNVLT
TRBJ2-5 12 TRBV29-1 SPRDRRGSETQY
TRBJ2-7 12 TRBV20-1 SANTPLAGYEQY
TRBJ1-1 16 TRBV20-1 SARDRGATSTLNTEAF
TRBJ1-6 15 TRBV6-5 ASSLSSGTYYNSPLH
TRBJ1-2 12 TRBV19 ASRFRDRAYGYT
TRBJ2-7 11 TRBV24-1 ATIPGHNYEQY
TRBJ1-4 10 TRBV9 ASSVRDRGVF
. 11 TRBV7-2 ASSLVHNNEQF
TRBJ2-3 13 TRBV10-3 AISESDRATDTQY
TRBJ2-7 14 TRBV7-8 ASSLESGLAELGQY
TRBJ2-5 12 TRBV7-7 ASSRGGALGAQY
TRBJ1-2 11 TRBV7-2 ASSLGGGFGNT
TRBJ2-2 12 TRBV6-2/TRBV6-3 ASSYGLVKGELF
TRBJ2-7 12 TRBV7-9 ASSLVRGRREQY
TRBJ2-7 11 TRBV6-6 ATGSPIPYEQY
TRBJ2-7 8 TRBV29-1 SHQDREQY